The TCR beta chain described here comes from a study of technical replicates of blood from several donors (dated by TCRdb to 2017 to 2019). The protocol used for the library was the immunoSEQ multiplex PCR assay. This is the immuneACCESS table as TCRdb keeps it, with only in-frame sequences that have V and J called. A part of the clones is gone; compared with another copy, unresolved V genes explain less than half, and the rest is unexplained. In all, the sample holds some 63,000 clones, and more than 75% of those were seen once. Of the sample, less than 5.5% is held by the ten largest clones. Trimming accounts for 4 bases at V and 5 bases at J, while the number of junction bases matched to no gene is 10. The CDR3 measures 15 amino acids from cysteine to phenylalanine. The entry retains the CDR3 DNA only, 45 bases that are in frame from base 1. The germline V gene (reference sequence) provides CDR1 SGHNT and CDR2 YYREEE.

Regarding this clone: Its antigen has not been determined. Base quality data are lacking; no much larger clone is found one base away.

The sample consisted of PBMCs. The V and J segments used are TRBV5-4 and TRBJ2-5; 8 central bases correspond to TRBD2. The receptor's source is a human donor in good health. Some clones in this sample may be carry-over from other donors' samples. The nucleotide sequence reads TGTGCCAGCAGCCCTCATGGACTAGCTATGGAGACCCAGTACTTC. Its translation is CASSPHGLAMETQYF.